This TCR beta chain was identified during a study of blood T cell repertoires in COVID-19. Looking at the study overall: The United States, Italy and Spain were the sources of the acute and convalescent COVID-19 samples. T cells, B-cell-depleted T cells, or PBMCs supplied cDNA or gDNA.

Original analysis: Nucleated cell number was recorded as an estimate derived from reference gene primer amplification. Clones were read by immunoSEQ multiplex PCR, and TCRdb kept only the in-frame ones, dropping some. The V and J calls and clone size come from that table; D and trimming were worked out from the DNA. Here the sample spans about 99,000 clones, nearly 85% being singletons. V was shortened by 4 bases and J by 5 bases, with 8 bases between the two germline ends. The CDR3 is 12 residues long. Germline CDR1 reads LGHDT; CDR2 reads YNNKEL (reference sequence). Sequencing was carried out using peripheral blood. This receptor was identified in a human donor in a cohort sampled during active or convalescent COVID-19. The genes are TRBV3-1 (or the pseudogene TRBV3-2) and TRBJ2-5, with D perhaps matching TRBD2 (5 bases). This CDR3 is CASSLLGETQYF. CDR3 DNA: TGTGCCAGCAGCCTACTAGGGGAGACCCAGTACTTC.